This T cell receptor beta chain was profiled in a study of identical twins. Study-level results: It was out-of-frame TCR alpha sharing in monozygotic twins that models underestimated.

TCRdb independently ran MiXCR on the 5' RACE reads; one entry per CDR3 protein. The sample lists approximately 250,000 distinct CDR3 sequences, roughly 7.1% occurring once. There are a few counts of this clonotype. The antigen remains unidentified. Germline V gives CDR1 SGDLS, CDR2 YYNGEE. The CDR3 loop spans 16 amino acids. Deletions cut 4 bases from V and 0 bases from J, with 14 bases between. The sample was also linked to a second study, of T cells expressing NK-cell markers. From that paper: In several donors, dominant clonotypes made up about 28.3-65% of CD3+CD56-NKG2C+ cells. Specificity for HCMV among expanded NKG2C+ T cell clones was not established.

The sample was CD8+ T cells sorted from blood. The chain combines TRBV9 with TRBJ2-1; no firm D call. The source is a young woman in good health. The CDR3 sequence: CASSPLTQISYNEQFF. DNA of the CDR3: TGTGCCAGCAGCCCCCTGACCCAAATCTCCTACAATGAGCAGTTCTTC.